Listed below are T cell receptor beta chains from one sample, sequenced in a study of CD8 T cells in Susac syndrome. TCRdb used MiXCR to reprocess the immunoSEQ multiplex PCR reads, holding one entry per CDR3 protein. Here the sample spans about 240,000 distinct CDR3 sequences, almost 97% being singletons. Sequencing was carried out using CD4+ T cells from PBMCs. These receptors all come from a human donor with Susac syndrome. The CDR3 runs from the conserved cysteine through the conserved F or W. A D gene is named only where the DNA matches it firmly. The size field is filled for only some rows; it gives once, few, many or a size class.

V gene,J gene,clone size,CDR3 length,D gene,CDR3 DNA,CDR3 protein
TRBV29-1,TRBJ2-3,.,9,.,TGCAGCGTTGGAGATACGCAGTATTTT,CSVGDTQYF
TRBV7-7,TRBJ2-1,.,15,TRBD2,TGTGCTAGCAGCTTATCGGGAGGCCCCTACAATGAGCAGTTCTTC,CASSLSGGPYNEQFF
TRBV21-1,TRBJ2-7,.,15,.,TGTGCCAGCAGCAATACCGGGGCGCACTCCTACGAGCAGTACTTC,CASSNTGAHSYEQYF
TRBV28,TRBJ1-2,.,12,.,TGTGCCAGCAGGACGGAGGACTATGGCTACACCTTC,CASRTEDYGYTF
TRBV29-1,TRBJ1-4,.,14,.,TGCAGCGTCCGTATCAACCCCAGACGGGAAAAACTGTTTTTT,CSVRINPRREKLFF
TRBV30,TRBJ1-2,.,13,.,TGTGCCTGGAGTGTACGGGGGGGTGGAGGCTACACCTTC,CAWSVRGGGGYTF
TRBV6-5,TRBJ2-6,.,17,TRBD1,TGTGCCAGCAGTTACCGGACAGGCAACTCTGGGGCCAACGTCCTGACTTTC,CASSYRTGNSGANVLTF
TRBV6-1,TRBJ1-5,.,15,.,TGTGCCAGCAGTGAGTTCGGGGGGCGAAATCAGCCCCAGCATTTT,CASSEFGGRNQPQHF
TRBV18,TRBJ2-2,.,15,.,TGTGCCAGCTCACCACCGATGCCGAACACCGGGGAGCTGTTTTTT,CASSPPMPNTGELFF
TRBV2,TRBJ2-1,.,13,.,TGTGCCAGCAGAGGGGGACGGCTCAATGAGCAGTTCTTC,CASRGGRLNEQFF
TRBV28,TRBJ1-2,.,15,.,TGTGCCAGCAGTTTAACGGACGGAGCCTTTCGTGGCTACACCTTC,CASSLTDGAFRGYTF
TRBV24-1,TRBJ2-1,.,16,TRBD2,TGTGCCACCTCGGCGAGATCCGGGACTAGCGGCAATGAGCAGTTCTTC,CATSARSGTSGNEQFF
TRBV7-2,TRBJ2-7,.,14,.,TGTGCCAGCAGCTTTGTGGACAGCTCCTACGAGCAGTACTTC,CASSFVDSSYEQYF
TRBV7-9,TRBJ1-2,.,11,.,TGTGCCAGCAGCTCCCTCTATGGCTACACCTTC,CASSSLYGYTF
TRBV5-6,TRBJ1-2,.,13,TRBD1,TGTGCCAGCAGCTTATACAGGGGAAGGAGCTACACCTTC,CASSLYRGRSYTF
TRBV20-1,TRBJ2-1,.,14,.,TGCAGTGCTGAGCGAGGTGGGGAATACAATGAGCAGTTCTTC,CSAERGGEYNEQFF
TRBV6-4,TRBJ2-1,.,15,TRBD2,TGTGCCAGCAGCAAGGGACTAGTGTCCTACAATGAGCAGTTCTTC,CASSKGLVSYNEQFF
TRBV19,TRBJ2-1,.,14,.,TGTGCCAGTAAGGGAAAAAGGTGGGGCCATGAGCAGTTCTTC,CASKGKRWGHEQFF
TRBV3-1,TRBJ1-1,.,12,.,TGTGCCAGCAGCCACGGGGACCGAGAAGCTTTCTTT,CASSHGDREAFF
TRBV5-1,TRBJ2-7,.,14,.,TGCGCCAGCAGCTTGAGCGCGATTTCCTACGAGCAGTACTTC,CASSLSAISYEQYF
TRBV23-1,TRBJ1-1,.,13,.,TGCGCCAGCATTCAGTCAAAGAACACTGAAGCTTTCTTT,CASIQSKNTEAFF
TRBV12-3/TRBV12-4,TRBJ2-1,.,9,TRBD2,TGTGCGAGCGGGGGGATTCAGTTCTTC,CASGGIQFF
TRBV9,TRBJ2-5,.,15,TRBD1,TGTGCCAGCAGCGCCCCGACAGGGGCGGGAGAGACCCAGTACTTC,CASSAPTGAGETQYF
TRBV20-1,TRBJ2-5,.,15,.,TGCAGTGCCAATCCCAACAAGGGTCTCGGGGAGACCCAGTACTTC,CSANPNKGLGETQYF
TRBV3-1,TRBJ2-1,.,16,.,TGTGCCAGCAGCCCCGGGGCGGGCCGCTCCTACAATGAGCAGTTCTTC,CASSPGAGRSYNEQFF
TRBV28,TRBJ2-7,.,15,.,TGTGCCAGCAGTTCCCCTTGGTTTCCCTCCTACGAGCAGTACTTC,CASSSPWFPSYEQYF
TRBV3-1,TRBJ2-1,.,17,TRBD2,TGTGCCAGCAGCCAAGAATTGACTAGCGGGACTTACAATGAGCAGTTCTTC,CASSQELTSGTYNEQFF
TRBV20-1,TRBJ2-7,.,14,TRBD2,TGCAGTGCTCATATAGCGGGAGCGACCTACGAGCAGTACTTC,CSAHIAGATYEQYF
TRBV20-1,TRBJ2-7,.,15,TRBD1,TGCAGTGCTTTCCCCCCGGGACAGGGGGCGCATGAGCAGTACTTC,CSAFPPGQGAHEQYF
TRBV5-1,TRBJ1-2,.,14,.,TGCGCCAGCAGCTTGGGCGGTTGGGACCATGGCTACACCTTC,CASSLGGWDHGYTF
TRBV9,TRBJ2-7,.,13,.,TGTGCCAGCAGCACGACCCAAGGGGTCGAGCAGTACTTC,CASSTTQGVEQYF
TRBV3-1,TRBJ1-1,.,13,.,TGTGCCAGCAGCCAAGAAGAGATTGTTGGAGCTTTCTTT,CASSQEEIVGAFF
TRBV29-1,TRBJ2-5,.,13,.,TGCAGCGTCCAGAGGACGGTGGGAGAGACCCAGTACTTC,CSVQRTVGETQYF
TRBV12-3/TRBV12-4,TRBJ1-1,.,13,.,TGTGCCAGCAGTTTTACAGGGAGGTCTGAAGCTTTCTTT,CASSFTGRSEAFF
TRBV27,TRBJ2-4,.,14,.,TGTGCCAGCAAATCCCCGCTGACCAAAAACATTCAGTACTTC,CASKSPLTKNIQYF
TRBV27,TRBJ2-7,.,14,TRBD1,TGTGCCAGCAGTTGGGACAGGGGGTTCGGCGAGCAGTACTTC,CASSWDRGFGEQYF
TRBV9,TRBJ2-2,.,15,TRBD1,TGTGCCAGCAGCGTAGGGACAGGTTACATCGGGGAGCTGTTTTTT,CASSVGTGYIGELFF
TRBV9,TRBJ2-1,once,17,.,TGTGCCAGCAGCCCACTTCGGGTCTACTCGACCTACAATGAGCAGTTCTTC,CASSPLRVYSTYNEQFF
TRBV28,TRBJ2-5,.,14,TRBD2,TGTGCCAGCAGACCCGGGAGGGCCAAAGAGACCCAGTACTTC,CASRPGRAKETQYF
TRBV20-1,TRBJ2-1,.,14,.,TGCAGTGCCTTTGCCGGGACTTTAGGCGATGAGCAGTTCTTC,CSAFAGTLGDEQFF
TRBV28,TRBJ2-7,.,15,.,TGTGCCAGCACCTCCGGGGGATTTGACTCCTACGAGCAGTACTTC,CASTSGGFDSYEQYF
TRBV18,TRBJ2-7,.,13,.,TGTGCCAGCTCACGAGGGGCCCCCTACGAGCAGTACTTC,CASSRGAPYEQYF
TRBV29-1,TRBJ2-7,.,13,.,TGCAGCGTCTCCGTAGACGCTGGCGACGAGCAGTACTTC,CSVSVDAGDEQYF
TRBV4-1,TRBJ2-3,.,18,TRBD2,TGCGCCAGCAGCCAAGGCATCCGGACTAGCGGGAGCGCAGATACGCAGTATTTT,CASSQGIRTSGSADTQYF
TRBV20-1,TRBJ1-2,.,14,.,TGCAGTGCTGGAGGGGGGGCAGAAAACTATGGCTACACCTTC,CSAGGGAENYGYTF
TRBV3-1,TRBJ2-7,.,15,TRBD1,TGTGCCAGCAGCCAAGCCCGACAGGGGCGCTACGAGCAGTACTTC,CASSQARQGRYEQYF
TRBV7-9,TRBJ1-2,.,16,TRBD1,TGTGCCAGCAGCTTAGGAGGGGGCGAGAAAGTCAATGGCTACACCTTC,CASSLGGGEKVNGYTF
TRBV28,TRBJ1-4,.,12,.,TGTGCCAGCAGTTTAAGCCCGGGAAAACTGTTTTTT,CASSLSPGKLFF
TRBV7-2,TRBJ2-7,.,14,.,TGTGCCAGCAGCCGGCGCGGGGCCTCCTACGAGCAGTACTTC,CASSRRGASYEQYF
TRBV29-1,TRBJ2-1,.,15,TRBD1,TGCAGCGTTGAGGACCCGGGACAGGGAGGTAATGAGCAGTTCTTC,CSVEDPGQGGNEQFF
TRBV7-9,TRBJ2-3,.,12,.,TGTGCCAGCAGCTTACAGAGTAGTACGCAGTATTTT,CASSLQSSTQYF
TRBV7-2,TRBJ2-7,.,13,.,TGTGCCAGCAGCCCCATTCCAAACTACGAGCAGTACTTC,CASSPIPNYEQYF
TRBV28,TRBJ2-7,.,13,TRBD1,TGTGCCAGCAGGAGACAGGGGGGCTACGAGCAGTACTTC,CASRRQGGYEQYF
TRBV18,TRBJ2-5,.,13,.,TGTGCCAGCTCACCACCTCAGCGGGAGACCCAGTACTTC,CASSPPQRETQYF
TRBV20-1,TRBJ1-5,.,13,.,TGCAGTGCTAGGGAGGGGCCTAATCAGCCCCAGCATTTT,CSAREGPNQPQHF
TRBV30,TRBJ1-1,.,15,TRBD1,TGTGCCTGGAGTGTAGGGGGCAGGGTGAACACTGAAGCTTTCTTT,CAWSVGGRVNTEAFF
TRBV29-1,TRBJ1-5,.,13,.,TGCAGCGCTGTGTTGGGGGTAGAACAGCCCCAGCATTTT,CSAVLGVEQPQHF
TRBV9,TRBJ2-7,.,15,.,TGTGCCAGTAATCCATCAGGGCGGTATGTCGACGAGCAGTACTTC,CASNPSGRYVDEQYF